This is a list of T cell receptor beta chains from one sample in a study of T cells expressing NK-cell markers. Following a re-call of the 5' RACE reads, TCRdb has one entry per CDR3 protein and lacks DNA. Its clone listing holds 400,000 to 450,000 distinct CDR3 sequences. The sample consisted of blood T cells: a sorted CD56 or NKG2C T cell subset, CD4+ or CD8+ T cells, or bulk PBMC T cells (not recorded which). These receptors were collected from a woman aged 18-69 years in good health. Both conserved end residues are part of each CDR3. Each record gives: J gene, V gene, CDR3 length, CDR3 protein.

>TRBJ1-2|TRBV12-3/TRBV12-4|18
CASSITSSPDPFNYGYTF
>TRBJ1-5|TRBV7-2|12
CASSLADQPQHF
>TRBJ1-6|TRBV27|14
CASKQTGGNSPLHF
>TRBJ2-6|TRBV6-1|15
CASSPGISGANVLTF
>TRBJ2-7|TRBV29-1|13
CSVELSGRIEQYF
>TRBJ1-1|TRBV7-9|15
CASSKRQGMDSGAFF
>TRBJ1-2|TRBV20-1|14
CSAREEPGQSGYTF
>TRBJ1-1|TRBV20-1|13
CSARRQSGHEAFF
>TRBJ2-7|TRBV4-3|14
CASSQDLRPYEQYF
>TRBJ2-1|TRBV24-1|14
CATSVGGSYNEQFF
>TRBJ2-3|TRBV12-3/TRBV12-4|14
CASSFWGRTDTQYF
>TRBJ2-1|TRBV20-1|15
CSARAASGSDNEQFF
>TRBJ2-3|TRBV29-1|13
CSVGGRQVDTQYF
>TRBJ2-3|TRBV6-1|15
CASSPRDPSTDTQYF
>TRBJ1-1|TRBV7-9|15
CASSSFLGQGPEAFF
>TRBJ2-2|TRBV7-9|17
CASSLGAGDRNTGELFF
>TRBJ2-6|TRBV29-1|12
CSGGSGANVLTF
>TRBJ2-7|TRBV28|12
CASLRQGREQYF
>TRBJ2-1|TRBV14|15
CASSRGSSSYNEQFF
>TRBJ2-7|TRBV6-5|12
CASSYQGGEQYF
>TRBJ2-1|TRBV20-1|15
CSAPGKLAGVGEQFF
>TRBJ2-6|TRBV20-1|15
CSAGGASSGANVLTF
>TRBJ1-6|TRBV28|12
CASSSSGGPLHF
>TRBJ2-1|TRBV7-9|15
CASSSTANSYNEQFF
>TRBJ2-2|TRBV5-4|13
CASSGIALGELFF
>TRBJ2-1|TRBV29-1|13
CSVHYRDYNEQFF
>TRBJ2-5|TRBV7-9|15
CASSSRLASWETQYF
>TRBJ1-3|TRBV6-5|15
CASSSQQGYGNTIYF
>TRBJ1-1|TRBV6-1|12
CASRGLNTEAFF
>TRBJ2-2|TRBV7-2|14
CASSFGQNTGELFF